Following are 14 T cell receptor beta chains from one sample sequenced in a study of identical twins. One entry per CDR3 protein results from TCRdb running MiXCR on the 5' RACE reads. The sample lists 450,000 or so distinct CDR3 sequences, about a fifth seen once, with 12% in the top ten. Sequenced material: naive T cells sorted from blood. Receptors were obtained from a man aged 45 to 65 in good health.

This clonotype was counted only a few times. V and J are TRBV6-2 or TRBV6-3 and TRBJ2-7; D unresolved. Germline V gene data show CDR1 as MNHEY and CDR2 as SVGEGT. The CDR3 extends over 11 amino acids. V gave up 9 bases and J gave up 3 bases, with 9 bases separating them. The CDR3 DNA is TGTGCCAGTGAGGACGGCTACGAGCAGTACTTC. Protein: CASEDGYEQYF.

This clonotype was seen repeatedly, ten times or more. The chain recombines TRBV5-8 with TRBJ1-1; a possible D gene is TRBD1 (6 bases). V was clipped by 0 bases and J by 0 bases, with 12 bases between them. Germline values: CDR1 SGHTS, CDR2 YDEGEE. This CDR3 is 16 amino acids long. CDR3 amino acids: CASSLAGGSMNTEAFF. The DNA for the CDR3 is TGTGCCAGCAGCTTGGCCGGGGGCAGTATGAACACTGAAGCTTTCTTT.

This clonotype was seen more than once but under ten times. V usage is TRBV6-2 or TRBV6-3 and J usage is TRBJ2-7, with D unclear. Trimming cost V 5 bases and J 5 bases, with 16 bases left between them. The CDR3 sequence is 14 residues long. Germline V CDR1 and CDR2: MNHEY, SVGEGT. The CDR3 region has the DNA TGTGCCAGCAGTCCGCCCTCTAGAGCCCACGAGCAGTACTTC. Protein: CASSPPSRAHEQYF.

This chain uses TRBV7-9 with TRBJ2-2; D gene uncertain. CDR3 length: 15 amino acids. Germline V lookup: CDR1 SEHNR, CDR2 FQNEAQ (reference sequence). Trimming pared 4 bases from V and 2 bases from J, leaving 11 bases between. CDR3 in DNA: TGTGCCAGCAGCTCCGTTCTCATTAACACCGGGGAGCTGTTTTTT. Translation: CASSSVLINTGELFF.

The table lists this clonotype with many counts. The V call is TRBV6-1, the J call TRBJ2-5; either TRBD1 or TRBD2 may supply D (5 bases each). The length of the CDR3 is 13 residues. The germline CDR1 and CDR2 sequences are MNHNS and SASEGT. Trimming left V 8 bases short and J 4 bases short, with 14 bases between. CDR3 sequence reads: CASQVVGGETQYF. The CDR3 nucleotides are TGTGCCAGCCAAGTCGTTGGGGGAGAGACCCAGTACTTC.

This clonotype was picked up many times. The chain is built from TRBV6-1 and TRBJ1-5; D is possibly TRBD1 (5 bases). With 7 bases removed from V and 4 bases from J, the gap between germline ends came to 11 bases. The CDR3 consists of 13 residues. The germline gives CDR1 MNHNS, CDR2 SASEGT. The CDR3 region is CASTRGGNQPQHF. In DNA form, the CDR3 reads TGTGCCAGCACCCGGGGGGGAAATCAGCCCCAGCATTTT.

In this sample, this clonotype turned up many times. The chain has TRBV5-1 and TRBJ2-7; possible D gene TRBD1, 5 bases. The V gene lost 4 bases and the J gene lost 2 bases, with 10 bases spanning the gap. The CDR3 is made up of 13 amino acids. CDR1 SGHRS and CDR2 YFSETQ come from the germline V gene. The CDR3 sequence: CASSEGAPYEQYF. DNA for the CDR3: TGCGCCAGCAGCGAAGGGGCTCCCTACGAGCAGTACTTC.

Only a few counts were recorded for this clonotype. Here the CDR3 reads CASSLARTLGEQFF. DNA of the CDR3: TGTGCCAGCAGTTTGGCACGGACCCTCGGGGAGCAGTTCTTC. The chain has TRBV12-3 or TRBV12-4 and TRBJ2-1; no firm D call. V lost 3 bases to trimming and J lost 10 bases, with 16 bases between them. This CDR3 contains 14 residues.

The chain recombines TRBV19 with TRBJ1-2; a weak D match, TRBD1 (6 bases). The CDR3 has 15 residues. Trimming took off 10 bases at V and 3 bases at J, with 21 bases between the two ends. Germline values: CDR1 LNHDA, CDR2 SQIVND (reference sequence). CDR3 sequence reads: CATHLRGDLDYGYTF. Here the CDR3 DNA reads TGTGCCACCCACCTGAGGGGGGATTTGGACTATGGCTACACCTTC.

This clonotype was counted at least ten times. This chain joins TRBV5-1 and TRBJ1-2, with no clear D. Trimming took 1 base from V and 7 from J, leaving 11 bases between them. The CDR3 loop spans 13 amino acids. Looked up from germline, CDR1 is SGHRS and CDR2 is YFSETQ. CDR3 amino acids: CASSLFPESGYTF. The CDR3 DNA follows: TGCGCCAGCAGCTTGTTCCCGGAGTCTGGCTACACCTTC.

The chain employs TRBV11-1 and TRBJ2-1; the D gene is possibly TRBD1 (6 bases). The CDR3 has 17 amino acids. With 1 base removed from V and 4 bases from J, the gap between germline ends came to 17 bases. CDR1 and CDR2 (germline): SGHAT, FQDESV (reference sequence). The DNA of the CDR3 is TGTGCCAGCAGCTTAGTAGGCAGGGGACGGGGATACAATGAGCAGTTCTTC. Translation gives CASSLVGRGRGYNEQFF.

This clonotype was counted a few times. This sequence joins TRBV27 and TRBJ2-2; 9 nucleotides agree with TRBD1. J gave up 4 bases and V 6 bases, and 9 bases lay outside the gene matches. Germline CDR1 MNHEY, CDR2 SMNVEV (reference sequence). This CDR3 is 16 amino acids long. CDR3 nucleotides: TGTGCCAGCAGCCTCTGGACAGGGGCCCTCACCGGGGAGCTGTTTTTT. The encoded protein is CASSLWTGALTGELFF.

This clonotype was seen only a few times. CDR3 nucleotides: TGTGCCAGCAGCAGAACCGGGACAGGGGTTGAAAAACTGTTTTTT. Translation: CASSRTGTGVEKLFF. This chain links TRBV7-9 with TRBJ1-4, with TRBD1 matching 10 bases. V was pared by 5 bases and J by 7 bases, with 7 bases of the junction left unmatched. Germline CDR1 SEHNR, CDR2 FQNEAQ (reference sequence). The CDR3 sequence is 15 residues long.

On this clonotype: Possible read error: a much larger clone is one base away. The gene calls are TRBV29-1 and TRBJ1-1; D is possibly TRBD1 (6 bases). CDR1 is SQVTM, CDR2 ANQGSEA, per germline. The CDR3 covers 13 residues. Written as DNA, the CDR3 is TGCAGCGTTGAGGGACATAGGAACAGTGAAGCTTTCTTT. Protein: CSVEGHRNSEAFF.